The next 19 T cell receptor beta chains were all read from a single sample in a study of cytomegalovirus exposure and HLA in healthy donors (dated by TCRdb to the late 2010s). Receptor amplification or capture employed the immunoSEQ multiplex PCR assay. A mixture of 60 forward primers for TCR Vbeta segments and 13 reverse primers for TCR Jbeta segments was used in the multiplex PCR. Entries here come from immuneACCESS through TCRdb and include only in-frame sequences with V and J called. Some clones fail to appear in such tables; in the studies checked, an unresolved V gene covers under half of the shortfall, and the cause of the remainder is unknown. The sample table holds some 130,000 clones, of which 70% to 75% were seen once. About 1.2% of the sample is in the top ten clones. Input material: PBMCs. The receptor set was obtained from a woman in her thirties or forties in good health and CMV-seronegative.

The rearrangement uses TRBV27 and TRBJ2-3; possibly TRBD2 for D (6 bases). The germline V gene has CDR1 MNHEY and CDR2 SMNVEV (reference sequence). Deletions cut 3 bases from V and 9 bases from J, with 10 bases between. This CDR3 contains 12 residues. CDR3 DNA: TGTGCCAGCAGTTTGCCTAGCGAGACGCAGTATTTT. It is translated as CASSLPSETQYF.

CDR3 nucleotide sequence: TGTGCCAGCAGCCGCCAGACTGCGGACAGCTCCTATAATTCACCCCTCCACTTT. Translation gives CASSRQTADSSYNSPLHF. The chain recombines TRBV7-2 with TRBJ1-6; perhaps TRBD1 as D (6 bases). Germline V gene sequence: CDR1 SGHTA, CDR2 FQGNSA. This CDR3 contains 18 residues. Trimming took off 5 bases at V and 0 bases at J, with 17 bases between the two ends. Full variable domain (missing parts from reference TRBV7-2 and TRBJ1-6): GAGVSQSPSNKVTEKGKDVELRCDPISGHTALYWYRQSLGQGLEFLIYFQGNSAPDKSGLPSDRFSAERTGGSVSTLTIQRTQQEDSAVYLCASSRQTADSSYNSPLHFGNGTRLTVT.

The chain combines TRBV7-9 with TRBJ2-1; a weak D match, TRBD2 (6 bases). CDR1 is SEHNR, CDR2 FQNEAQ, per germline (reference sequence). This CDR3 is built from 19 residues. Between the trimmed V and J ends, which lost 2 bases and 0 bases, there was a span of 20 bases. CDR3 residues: CASSLSPYRDLSSYNEQFF. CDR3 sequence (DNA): TGTGCCAGCAGCTTATCCCCTTACCGGGACTTAAGCTCCTACAATGAGCAGTTCTTC.

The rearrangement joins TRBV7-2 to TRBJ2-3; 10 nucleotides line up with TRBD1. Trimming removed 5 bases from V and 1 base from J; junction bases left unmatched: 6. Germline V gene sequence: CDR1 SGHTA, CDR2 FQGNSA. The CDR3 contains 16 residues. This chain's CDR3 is CASSVRDRGGTDTQYF. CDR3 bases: TGTGCCAGCAGCGTCCGGGACAGGGGCGGCACAGATACGCAGTATTTT.

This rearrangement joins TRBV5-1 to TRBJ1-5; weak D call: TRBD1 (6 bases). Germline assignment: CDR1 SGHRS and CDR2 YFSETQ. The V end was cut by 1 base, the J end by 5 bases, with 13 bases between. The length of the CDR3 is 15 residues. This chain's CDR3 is CASSLRAGEDQPQHF. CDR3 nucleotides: TGCGCCAGCAGCTTGCGGGCAGGGGAAGATCAGCCCCAGCATTTT. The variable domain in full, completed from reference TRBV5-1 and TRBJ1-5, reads KAGVTQTPRYLIKTRGQQVTLSCSPISGHRSVSWYQQTPGQGLQFLFEYFSETQRNKGNFPGRFSGRQFSNSRSEMNVSTLELGDSALYLCASSLRAGEDQPQHFGDGTRLSIL.

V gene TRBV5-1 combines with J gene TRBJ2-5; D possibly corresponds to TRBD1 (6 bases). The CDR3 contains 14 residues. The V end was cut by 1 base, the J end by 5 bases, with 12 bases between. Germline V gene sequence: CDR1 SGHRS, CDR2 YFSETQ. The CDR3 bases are TGCGCCAGCAGCTTGTCCACAGGGAGTGAGACCCAGTACTTC. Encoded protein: CASSLSTGSETQYF.

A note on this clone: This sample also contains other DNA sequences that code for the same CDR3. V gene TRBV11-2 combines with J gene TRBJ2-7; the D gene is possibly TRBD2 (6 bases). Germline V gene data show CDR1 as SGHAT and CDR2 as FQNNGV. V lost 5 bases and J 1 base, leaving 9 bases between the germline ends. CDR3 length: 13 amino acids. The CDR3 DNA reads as TGTGCCAGCAGCCTCGGGACTTCCTACGAGCAGTACTTC. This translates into CASSLGTSYEQYF.

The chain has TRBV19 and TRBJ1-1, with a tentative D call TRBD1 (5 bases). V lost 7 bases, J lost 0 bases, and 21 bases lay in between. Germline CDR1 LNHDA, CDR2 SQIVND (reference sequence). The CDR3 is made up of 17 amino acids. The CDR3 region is CASTGQPMAVMNTEAFF. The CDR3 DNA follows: TGTGCCAGTACAGGACAACCCATGGCGGTGATGAACACTGAAGCTTTCTTT.

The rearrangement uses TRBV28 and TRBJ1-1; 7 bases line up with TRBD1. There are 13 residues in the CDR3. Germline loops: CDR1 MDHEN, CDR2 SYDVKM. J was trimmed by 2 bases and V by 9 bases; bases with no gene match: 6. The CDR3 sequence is CASRQGRNTEAFF. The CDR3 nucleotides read TGTGCCAGTCGACAGGGACGAAACACTGAAGCTTTCTTT.

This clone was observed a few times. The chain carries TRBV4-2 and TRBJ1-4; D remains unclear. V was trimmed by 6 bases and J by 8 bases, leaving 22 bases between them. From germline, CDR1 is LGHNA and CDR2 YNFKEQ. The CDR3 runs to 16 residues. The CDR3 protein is CASRSGVSSAEEKLFF. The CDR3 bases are TGTGCCAGCAGGAGCGGCGTGTCGTCGGCCGAGGAAAAACTGTTTTTT.

Here the CDR3 DNA reads TGTGCCAGCAGTGTTCCGACGGGAGTTAAAAACATTCAGTACTTC. Its protein is CASSVPTGVKNIQYF. The gene calls are TRBV6-1 and TRBJ2-4; D may be TRBD2 (6 bases). V lost 4 bases, J lost 4 bases, and 14 bases lay in between. The CDR3 consists of 15 residues. Looked up from germline, CDR1 is MNHNS and CDR2 is SASEGT.

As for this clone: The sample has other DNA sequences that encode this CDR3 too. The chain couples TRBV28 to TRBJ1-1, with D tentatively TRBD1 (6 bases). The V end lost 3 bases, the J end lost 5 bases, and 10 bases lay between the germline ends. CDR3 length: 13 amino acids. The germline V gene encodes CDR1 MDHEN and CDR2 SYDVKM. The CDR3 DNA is TGTGCCAGCAGTTTTAGGGGGAATACTGAAGCTTTCTTT. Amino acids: CASSFRGNTEAFF.

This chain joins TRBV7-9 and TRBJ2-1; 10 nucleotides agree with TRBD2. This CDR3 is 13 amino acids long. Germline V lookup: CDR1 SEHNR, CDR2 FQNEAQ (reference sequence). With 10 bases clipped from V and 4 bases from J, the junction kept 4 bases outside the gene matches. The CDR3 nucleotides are TGTGCCACCAAGCGGGGGGGATACAATGAGCAGTTCTTC. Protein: CATKRGGYNEQFF. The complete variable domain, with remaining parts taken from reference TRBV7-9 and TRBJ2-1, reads DTGVSQNPRHKITKRGQNVTFRCDPISEHNRLYWYRQTLGQGPEFLTYFQNEAQLEKSRLLSDRFSAERPKGSFSTLEIQRTEQGDSAMYLCATKRGGYNEQFFGPGTRLTVL.

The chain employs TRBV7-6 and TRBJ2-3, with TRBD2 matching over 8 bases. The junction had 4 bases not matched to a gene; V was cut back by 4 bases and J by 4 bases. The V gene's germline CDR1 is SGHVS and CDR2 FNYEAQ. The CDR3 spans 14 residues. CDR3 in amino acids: CASSSRGGPDTQYF. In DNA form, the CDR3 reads TGTGCCAGCAGCTCTCGGGGGGGCCCAGATACGCAGTATTTT.

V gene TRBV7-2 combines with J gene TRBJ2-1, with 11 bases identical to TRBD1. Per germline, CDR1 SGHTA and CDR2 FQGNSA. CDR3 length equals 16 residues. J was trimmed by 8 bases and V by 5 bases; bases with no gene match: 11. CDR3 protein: CASSLQSGQGGHEQFF. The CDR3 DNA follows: TGTGCCAGCAGCCTACAATCGGGACAGGGGGGACATGAGCAGTTCTTC. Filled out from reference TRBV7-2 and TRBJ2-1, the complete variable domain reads GAGVSQSPSNKVTEKGKDVELRCDPISGHTALYWYRQSLGQGLEFLIYFQGNSAPDKSGLPSDRFSAERTGGSVSTLTIQRTQQEDSAVYLCASSLQSGQGGHEQFFGPGTRLTVL.

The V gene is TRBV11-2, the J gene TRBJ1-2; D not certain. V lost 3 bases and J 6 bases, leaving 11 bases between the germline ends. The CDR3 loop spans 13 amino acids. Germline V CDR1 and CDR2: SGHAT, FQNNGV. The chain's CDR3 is CASSLVAFNGYTF. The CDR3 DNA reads TGTGCCAGCAGCTTGGTGGCCTTCAATGGCTACACCTTC.

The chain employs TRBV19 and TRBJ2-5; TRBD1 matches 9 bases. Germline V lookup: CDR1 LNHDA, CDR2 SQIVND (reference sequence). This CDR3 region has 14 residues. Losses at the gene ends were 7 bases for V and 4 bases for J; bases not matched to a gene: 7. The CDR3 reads CASKPDRGRETQYF. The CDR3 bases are TGTGCCAGTAAGCCGGACAGGGGAAGAGAGACCCAGTACTTC.

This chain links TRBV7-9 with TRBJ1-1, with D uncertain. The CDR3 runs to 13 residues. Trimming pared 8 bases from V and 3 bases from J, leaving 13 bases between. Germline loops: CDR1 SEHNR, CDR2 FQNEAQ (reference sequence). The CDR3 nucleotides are TGTGCCAGCGGCGCGCCCCGGGACACTGAAGCTTTCTTT. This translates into CASGAPRDTEAFF.

CDR3 DNA sequence: TGCGCCAGCAGCCAAAGTGGACAGGGGGTTTACTATGGCTACACCTTC. Amino acids: CASSQSGQGVYYGYTF. The chain employs TRBV4-1 and TRBJ1-2, with 10 bases fitting TRBD1. Germline CDR1 MGHRA, CDR2 YSYEKL. The CDR3 length is 16 residues. V was clipped by 2 bases and J by 3 bases; unmatched bases: 6.